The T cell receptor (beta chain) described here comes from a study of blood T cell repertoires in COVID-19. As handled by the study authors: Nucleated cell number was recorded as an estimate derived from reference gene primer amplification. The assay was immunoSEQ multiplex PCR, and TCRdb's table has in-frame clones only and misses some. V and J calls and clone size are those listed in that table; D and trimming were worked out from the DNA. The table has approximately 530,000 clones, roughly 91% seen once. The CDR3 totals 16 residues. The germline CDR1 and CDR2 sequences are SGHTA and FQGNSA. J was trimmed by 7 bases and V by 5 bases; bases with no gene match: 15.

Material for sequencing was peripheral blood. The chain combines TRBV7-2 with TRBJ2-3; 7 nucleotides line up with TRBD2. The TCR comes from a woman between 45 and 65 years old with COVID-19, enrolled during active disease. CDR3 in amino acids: CASSHRTSGDLYTQYF. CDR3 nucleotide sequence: TGTGCCAGCAGCCACCGGACCAGCGGGGACTTATATACGCAGTATTTT.